A selection of T cell receptor beta chains follows, all from one sample in a study of T cells in Graves' hyperthyroidism and ophthalmopathy. From the multiplex PCR reads, TCRdb called clonotypes with MiXCR, one entry per CDR3 protein. The sample has almost 600,000 distinct CDR3 sequences; more than 11% are singletons. The source material was blood. Receptors originate from a woman in her twenties or thirties with Graves' hyperthyroidism that later progressed to Graves' ophthalmopathy. CDR3s include the opening cysteine and the closing phenylalanine or tryptophan. Each record gives: J gene, D gene, V gene, clone size, CDR3 length, CDR3 DNA, CDR3 protein. A D gene is named only where the DNA matches it firmly. Clone sizes are given selectively: once, few, many, or a class where the clone is expanded.

j_gene: TRBJ1-5; d_gene: NA; v_gene: TRBV4-2; abundance: NA; len: 13; CDR3nt: TGTGCCAGCAGCCCAAGTTCGAATCAGCCCCAGCATTTT; CDR3aa: CASSPSSNQPQHF
j_gene: TRBJ2-5; d_gene: NA; v_gene: TRBV14; abundance: many; len: 14; CDR3nt: TGTGCCAGCAGCCCCGGGTTTGCCTTCGGAGCCCAGTACTTC; CDR3aa: CASSPGFAFGAQYF
j_gene: TRBJ2-5; d_gene: NA; v_gene: TRBV2; abundance: many; len: 12; CDR3nt: TGTGCCAGCAGGGACCCTGGGGAGACCCAGTACTTC; CDR3aa: CASRDPGETQYF
j_gene: TRBJ1-2; d_gene: NA; v_gene: TRBV29-1; abundance: many; len: 14; CDR3nt: TGCAGCGTGATCCCCCGCCTCTCGGGCCATGGCTACACCTTC; CDR3aa: CSVIPRLSGHGYTF
j_gene: TRBJ2-7; d_gene: NA; v_gene: TRBV20-1; abundance: NA; len: 13; CDR3nt: TGCAGTGCCCACCATGCGGGTCCCCTCGAGCAGTACTTC; CDR3aa: CSAHHAGPLEQYF
j_gene: TRBJ2-5; d_gene: NA; v_gene: TRBV19; abundance: few; len: 16; CDR3nt: TGTGCCAGTAGTTTGACTCGGGGCCCAGAGGGAGAGACCCAGTACTTC; CDR3aa: CASSLTRGPEGETQYF
j_gene: TRBJ2-1; d_gene: TRBD1; v_gene: TRBV20-1; abundance: NA; len: 12; CDR3nt: TGCAGTGCCGGGGACAGGGACAGTGAGCAGTTCTTC; CDR3aa: CSAGDRDSEQFF
j_gene: TRBJ2-2; d_gene: TRBD1; v_gene: TRBV9; abundance: few; len: 16; CDR3nt: TGTGCCAGCAGCGCCTCGGGACAGGGGAACACCGGGGAGCTGTTTTTT; CDR3aa: CASSASGQGNTGELFF
j_gene: TRBJ1-3; d_gene: TRBD1; v_gene: TRBV7-9; abundance: NA; len: 14; CDR3nt: TGTGCCAGCAGCCCAGCAGACAGGGTAAACACCATATATTTT; CDR3aa: CASSPADRVNTIYF
j_gene: TRBJ1-2; d_gene: NA; v_gene: TRBV20-1; abundance: many; len: 10; CDR3nt: TGCAGTGCTAGAGATCATGGCTACACCTTC; CDR3aa: CSARDHGYTF
j_gene: TRBJ1-3; d_gene: NA; v_gene: TRBV29-1; abundance: many; len: 13; CDR3nt: TGCAGCGTTGCCGGGACAATCGGAAACACCATATATTTT; CDR3aa: CSVAGTIGNTIYF
j_gene: TRBJ1-2; d_gene: NA; v_gene: TRBV30; abundance: many; len: 11; CDR3nt: TGTGCTCTGGAGTCGGACTATGGCTACACCTTC; CDR3aa: CALESDYGYTF